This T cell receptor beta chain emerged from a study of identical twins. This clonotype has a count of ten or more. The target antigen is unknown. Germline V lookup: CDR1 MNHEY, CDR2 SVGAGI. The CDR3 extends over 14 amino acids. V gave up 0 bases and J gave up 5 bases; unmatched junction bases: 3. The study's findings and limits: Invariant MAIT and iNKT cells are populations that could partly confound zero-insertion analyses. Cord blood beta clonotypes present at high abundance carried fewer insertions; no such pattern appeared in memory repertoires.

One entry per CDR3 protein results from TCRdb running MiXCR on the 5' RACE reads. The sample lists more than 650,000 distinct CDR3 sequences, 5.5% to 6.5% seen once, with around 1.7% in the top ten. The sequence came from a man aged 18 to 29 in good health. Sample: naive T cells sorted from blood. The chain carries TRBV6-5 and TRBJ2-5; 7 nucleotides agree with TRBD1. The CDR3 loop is CASSYSTGIETQYF. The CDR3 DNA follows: TGTGCCAGCAGTTACTCGACAGGGATCGAGACCCAGTACTTC.